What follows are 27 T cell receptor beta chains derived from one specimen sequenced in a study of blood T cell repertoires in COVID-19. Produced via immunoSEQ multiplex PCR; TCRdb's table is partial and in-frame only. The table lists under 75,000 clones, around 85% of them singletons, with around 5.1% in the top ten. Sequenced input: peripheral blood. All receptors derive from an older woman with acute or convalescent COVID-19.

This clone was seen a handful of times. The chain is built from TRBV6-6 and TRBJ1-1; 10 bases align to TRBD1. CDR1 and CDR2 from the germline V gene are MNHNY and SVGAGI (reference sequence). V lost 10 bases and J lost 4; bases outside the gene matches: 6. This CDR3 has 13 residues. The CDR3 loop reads CATGQGGSTEAFF. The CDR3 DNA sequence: TGTGCCACAGGACAGGGGGGGAGCACTGAAGCTTTCTTT.

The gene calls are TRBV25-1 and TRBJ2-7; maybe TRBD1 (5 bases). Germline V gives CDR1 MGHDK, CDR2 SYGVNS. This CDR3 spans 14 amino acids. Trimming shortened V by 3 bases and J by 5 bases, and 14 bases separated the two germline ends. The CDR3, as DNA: TGTGCCAGCAGTGATTCAACAGGAAGGAACGAGCAGTACTTC. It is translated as CASSDSTGRNEQYF.

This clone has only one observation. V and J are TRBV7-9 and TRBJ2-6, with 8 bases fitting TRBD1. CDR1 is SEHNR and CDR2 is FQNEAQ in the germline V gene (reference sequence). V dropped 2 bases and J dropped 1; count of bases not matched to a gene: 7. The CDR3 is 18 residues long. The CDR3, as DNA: TGTGCCAGCAGCTTATCCACCCAGGGGGCTTCTGGGGCCAACGTCCTGACTTTC. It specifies CASSLSTQGASGANVLTF. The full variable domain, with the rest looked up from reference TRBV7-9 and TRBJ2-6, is DTGVSQNPRHKITKRGQNVTFRCDPISEHNRLYWYRQTLGQGPEFLTYFQNEAQLEKSRLLSDRFSAERPKGSFSTLEIQRTEQGDSAMYLCASSLSTQGASGANVLTFGAGSRLTVL.

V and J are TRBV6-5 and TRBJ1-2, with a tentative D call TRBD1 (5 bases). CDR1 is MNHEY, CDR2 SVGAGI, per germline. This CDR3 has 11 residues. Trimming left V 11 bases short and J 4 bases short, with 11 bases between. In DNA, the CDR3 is TGTGCCTGTTCAAGGGGCTATGGCTACACCTTC. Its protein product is CACSRGYGYTF.

The CDR3 sequence: CASSAQGVQPQHF. In nucleotides, the CDR3 is TGTGCCAGCAGCGCACAGGGGGTTCAGCCCCAGCATTTT. The rearrangement uses TRBV3-1 (or the pseudogene TRBV3-2) and TRBJ1-5; TRBD1 agrees at 8 bases. Germline loops: CDR1 LGHDT, CDR2 YNNKEL (reference sequence). The CDR3 runs to 13 residues. With 5 bases clipped from V and 6 bases from J, the junction kept 3 bases outside the gene matches.

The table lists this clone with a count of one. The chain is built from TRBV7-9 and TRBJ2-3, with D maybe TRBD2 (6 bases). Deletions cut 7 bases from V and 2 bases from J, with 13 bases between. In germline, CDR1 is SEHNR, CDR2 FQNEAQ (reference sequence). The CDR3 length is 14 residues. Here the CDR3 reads CASTWGGATDTQYF. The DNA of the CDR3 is TGTGCCAGCACCTGGGGCGGGGCCACAGATACGCAGTATTTT.

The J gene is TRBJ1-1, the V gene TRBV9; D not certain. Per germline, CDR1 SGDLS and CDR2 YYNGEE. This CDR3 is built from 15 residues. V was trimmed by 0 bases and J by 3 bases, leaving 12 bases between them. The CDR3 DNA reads TGTGCCAGCAGCGTAGGAGGGTCTAAACACACTGAAGCTTTCTTT. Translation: CASSVGGSKHTEAFF.

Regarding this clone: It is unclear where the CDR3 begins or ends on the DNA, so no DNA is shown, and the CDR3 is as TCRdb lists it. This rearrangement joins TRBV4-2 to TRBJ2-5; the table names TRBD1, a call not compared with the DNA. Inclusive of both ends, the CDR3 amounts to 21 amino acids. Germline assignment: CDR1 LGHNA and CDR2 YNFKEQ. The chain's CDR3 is CASSHAQGSTTVGTGPETQYF.

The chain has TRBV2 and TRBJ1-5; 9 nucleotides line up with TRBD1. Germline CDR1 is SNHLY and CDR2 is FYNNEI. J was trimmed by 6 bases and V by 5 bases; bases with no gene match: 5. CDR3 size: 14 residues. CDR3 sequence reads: CASSKQGAGQPQHF. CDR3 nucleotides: TGTGCCAGCAGTAAACAGGGGGCAGGTCAGCCCCAGCATTTT.

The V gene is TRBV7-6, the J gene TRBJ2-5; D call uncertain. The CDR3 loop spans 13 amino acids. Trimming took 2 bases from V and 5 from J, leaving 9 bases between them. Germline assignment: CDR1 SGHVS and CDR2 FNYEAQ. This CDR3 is CASSLKPRETQYF. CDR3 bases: TGTGCCAGCAGCTTAAAGCCTAGGGAGACCCAGTACTTC. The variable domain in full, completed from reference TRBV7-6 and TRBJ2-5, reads GAGVSQSPRYKVTKRGQDVALRCDPISGHVSLYWYRQALGQGPEFLTYFNYEAQQDKSGLPNDRFSAERPEGSISTLTIQRTEQRDSAMYRCASSLKPRETQYFGPGTRLLVL.

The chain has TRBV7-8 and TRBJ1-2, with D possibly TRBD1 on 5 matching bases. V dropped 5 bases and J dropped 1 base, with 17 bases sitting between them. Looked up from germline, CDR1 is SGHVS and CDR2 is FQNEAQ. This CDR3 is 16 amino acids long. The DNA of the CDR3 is TGTGCCAGCAGCGGCAAAGAGGCAGGGATTAACTATGGCTACACCTTC. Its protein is CASSGKEAGINYGYTF.

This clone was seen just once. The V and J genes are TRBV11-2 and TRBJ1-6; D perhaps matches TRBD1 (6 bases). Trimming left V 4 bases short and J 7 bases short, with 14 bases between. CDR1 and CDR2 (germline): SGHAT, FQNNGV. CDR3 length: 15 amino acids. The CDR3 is CASSSDGQINSPLHF. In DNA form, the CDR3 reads TGTGCCAGCAGCTCCGACGGACAGATAAATTCACCCCTCCACTTT.

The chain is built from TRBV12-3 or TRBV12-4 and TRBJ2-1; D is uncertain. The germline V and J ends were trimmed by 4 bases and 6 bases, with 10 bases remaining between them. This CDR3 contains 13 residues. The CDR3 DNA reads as TGTGCCAGCAGTTCCTTCCCTCGCAATGAGCAGTTCTTC. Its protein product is CASSSFPRNEQFF.

The DNA of the CDR3 is TGTGCCAGCAGGGAGAACCTAGTAACGGCGAATACGCAGTATTTT. It encodes CASRENLVTANTQYF. The chain joins TRBV2 to TRBJ2-3; no reliable D call. From germline, CDR1 is SNHLY and CDR2 FYNNEI. This CDR3 is built from 15 residues. V was trimmed by 6 bases and J by 7 bases, leaving 20 bases between them. The variable domain in full, with the rest retrieved from reference TRBV2 and TRBJ2-3, is EPEVTQTPSHQVTQMGQEVILRCVPISNHLYFYWYRQILGQKVEFLVSFYNNEISEKSEIFDDQFSVERPDGSNFTLKIRSTKLEDSAMYFCASRENLVTANTQYFGPGTRLTVL.

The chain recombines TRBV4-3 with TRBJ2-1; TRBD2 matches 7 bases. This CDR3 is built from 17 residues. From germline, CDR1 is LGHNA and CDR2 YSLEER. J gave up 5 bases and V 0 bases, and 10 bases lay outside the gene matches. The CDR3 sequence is CASSQDGGGGRDNEQFF. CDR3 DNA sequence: TGCGCCAGCAGCCAAGACGGCGGGGGTGGGCGCGACAATGAGCAGTTCTTC.

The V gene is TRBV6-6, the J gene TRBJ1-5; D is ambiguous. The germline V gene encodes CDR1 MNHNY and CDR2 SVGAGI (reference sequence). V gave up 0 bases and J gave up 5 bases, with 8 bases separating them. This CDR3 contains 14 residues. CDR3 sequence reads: CASSYSTGYQPQHF. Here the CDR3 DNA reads TGTGCCAGCAGTTACTCGACTGGGTATCAGCCCCAGCATTTT.

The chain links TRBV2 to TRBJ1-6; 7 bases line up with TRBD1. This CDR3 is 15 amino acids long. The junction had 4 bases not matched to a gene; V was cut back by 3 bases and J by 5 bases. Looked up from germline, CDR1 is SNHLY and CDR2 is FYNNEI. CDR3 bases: TGTGCCAGCAGTGATGAGGGGGCGGATAATTCACCCCTCCACTTT. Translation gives CASSDEGADNSPLHF.

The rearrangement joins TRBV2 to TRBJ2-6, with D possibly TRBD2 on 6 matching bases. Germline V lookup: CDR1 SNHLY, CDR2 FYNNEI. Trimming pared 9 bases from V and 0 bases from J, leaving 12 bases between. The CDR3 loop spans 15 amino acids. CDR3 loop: CARGPGGSGANVLTF. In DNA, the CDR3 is TGTGCCAGAGGTCCCGGGGGCTCTGGGGCCAACGTCCTGACTTTC.

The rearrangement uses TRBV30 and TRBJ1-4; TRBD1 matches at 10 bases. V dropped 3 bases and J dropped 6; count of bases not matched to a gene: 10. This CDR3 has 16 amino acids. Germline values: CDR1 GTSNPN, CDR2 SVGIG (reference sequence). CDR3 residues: CAWREEDGTGDEKLFF. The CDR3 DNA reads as TGTGCCTGGAGGGAAGAGGACGGGACAGGGGATGAAAAACTGTTTTTT. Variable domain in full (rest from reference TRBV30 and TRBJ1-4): SQTIHQWPATLVQPVGSPLSLECTVEGTSNPNLYWYRQAAGRGLQLLFYSVGIGQISSEVPQNLSASRPQDRQFILSSKKLLLSDSGFYLCAWREEDGTGDEKLFFGSGTQLSVL.

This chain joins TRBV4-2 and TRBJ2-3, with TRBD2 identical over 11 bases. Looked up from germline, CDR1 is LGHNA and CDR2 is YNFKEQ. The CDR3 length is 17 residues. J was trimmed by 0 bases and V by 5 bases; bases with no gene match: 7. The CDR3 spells CASSEIAGGTSTDTQYF. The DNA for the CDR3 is TGTGCCAGCAGCGAGATAGCGGGGGGGACTAGCACAGATACGCAGTATTTT.

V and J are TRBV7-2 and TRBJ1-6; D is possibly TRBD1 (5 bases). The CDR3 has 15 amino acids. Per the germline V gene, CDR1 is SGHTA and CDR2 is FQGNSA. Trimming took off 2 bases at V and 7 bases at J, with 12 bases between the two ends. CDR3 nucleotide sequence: TGTGCCAGCAGCTTAATGCCAGGGATGAATTCACCCCTCCACTTT. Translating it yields CASSLMPGMNSPLHF.

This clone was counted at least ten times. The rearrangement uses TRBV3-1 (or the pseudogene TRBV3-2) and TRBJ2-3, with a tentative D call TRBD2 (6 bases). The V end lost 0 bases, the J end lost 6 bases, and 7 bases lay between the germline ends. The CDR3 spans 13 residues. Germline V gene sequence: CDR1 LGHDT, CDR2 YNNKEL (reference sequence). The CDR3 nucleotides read TGTGCCAGCAGCCAAGATGGGGGGGATACGCAGTATTTT. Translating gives CASSQDGGDTQYF.

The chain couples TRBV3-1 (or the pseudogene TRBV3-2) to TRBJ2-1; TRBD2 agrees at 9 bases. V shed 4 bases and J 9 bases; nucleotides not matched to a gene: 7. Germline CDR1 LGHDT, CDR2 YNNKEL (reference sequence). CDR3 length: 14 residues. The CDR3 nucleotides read TGTGCCAGCAGCCGCGAGCGGGGGGCAGGTGAGCAGTTCTTC. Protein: CASSRERGAGEQFF.

CDR3: CASADPGGSQYF. For the CDR3, the DNA is TGCGCCAGCGCTGATCCGGGGGGTAGCCAGTACTTC. The V gene is TRBV5-1, the J gene TRBJ2-5; 7 bases map to TRBD2. The CDR3 totals 12 residues. Per the germline V gene, CDR1 is SGHRS and CDR2 is YFSETQ. With 7 bases clipped from V and 10 bases from J, the junction kept 10 bases outside the gene matches. Looking up the rest from reference TRBV5-1 and TRBJ2-5 gives the full variable domain: KAGVTQTPRYLIKTRGQQVTLSCSPISGHRSVSWYQQTPGQGLQFLFEYFSETQRNKGNFPGRFSGRQFSNSRSEMNVSTLELGDSALYLCASADPGGSQYFGPGTRLLVL.

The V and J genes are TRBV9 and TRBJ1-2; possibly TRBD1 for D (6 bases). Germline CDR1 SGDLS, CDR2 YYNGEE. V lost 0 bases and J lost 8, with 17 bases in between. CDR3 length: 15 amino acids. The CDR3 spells CASSVGGGASGGYTF. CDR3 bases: TGTGCCAGCAGCGTAGGTGGGGGCGCTTCCGGGGGCTACACCTTC.

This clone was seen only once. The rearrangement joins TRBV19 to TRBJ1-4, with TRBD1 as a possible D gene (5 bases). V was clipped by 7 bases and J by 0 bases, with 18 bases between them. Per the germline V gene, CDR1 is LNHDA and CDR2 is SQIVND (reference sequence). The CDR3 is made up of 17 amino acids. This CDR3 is CASTNPWRGSTNEKLFF. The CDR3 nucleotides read TGTGCCAGTACCAATCCCTGGCGGGGGTCAACTAATGAAAAACTGTTTTTT.

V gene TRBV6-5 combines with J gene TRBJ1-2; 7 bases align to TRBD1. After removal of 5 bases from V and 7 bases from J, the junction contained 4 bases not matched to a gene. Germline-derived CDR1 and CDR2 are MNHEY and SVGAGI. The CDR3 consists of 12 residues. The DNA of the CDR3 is TGTGCCAGCAGTCCATACAGGGGTGGCTACACCTTC. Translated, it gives CASSPYRGGYTF.